The entry below describes one T cell receptor beta chain. This specimen belongs to a study of blood T cell repertoires in COVID-19. This CDR3 has 15 residues. Germline V gene data show CDR1 as MNHNY and CDR2 as SVGAGI (reference sequence). Trimming removed 5 bases from V and 4 bases from J; junction bases left unmatched: 8. In the original processing: How many nucleated cells were present was estimated from reference gene primer amplification. Assay used: immunoSEQ multiplex PCR; TCRdb lists only in-frame clones, some missing. Clone size and the V and J calls come from that table; the DNA yielded D and trimming. Altogether roughly 140,000 clones are present, 84% being singletons, with the ten largest covering more than 7%.

The sample consisted of peripheral blood. V usage is TRBV6-6 and J usage is TRBJ2-3; the match to TRBD2 covers 8 bases. This receptor was taken from a human donor in a cohort sampled during active COVID-19. This CDR3 is CASSPSRGVADTQYF. CDR3 DNA sequence: TGTGCCAGCAGTCCCTCGCGGGGGGTGGCAGATACGCAGTATTTT.